Below, 7 T cell receptor beta chains from the same sample are listed, as sequenced in a study of early T cells in non-severe SARS-CoV-2 infection. TCRdb passed the 5' RACE reads through MiXCR, listing each CDR3 protein once. The data show 57,000 or so distinct CDR3 sequences, around 5.6% seen once. The sample taken for sequencing was whole blood. Receptors were obtained from an adult who was a healthcare worker with PCR-confirmed SARS-CoV-2 infection or an uninfected control (not recorded which).

This clonotype was seen many times. The chain recombines TRBV10-3 with TRBJ1-4; tentative D call: TRBD1 (6 bases). The CDR3 consists of 14 residues. Germline V CDR1 and CDR2: ENHRY, SYGVKD. The ends were cut back, 11 bases at V and 3 bases at J, with 16 bases in the middle. DNA for the CDR3: TGTGCCGCAGGGACCAGGGGAGCTAATGAAAAACTGTTTTTT. Translated: CAAGTRGANEKLFF.

This CDR3 reads CASSTGGPNYEQYF. Written as DNA, the CDR3 is TGTGCCAGCAGCACGGGGGGGCCGAACTACGAGCAGTACTTC. V gene TRBV6-5 combines with J gene TRBJ2-7; 8 bases map to TRBD2. The trim removed 6 bases at V and 3 bases at J, leaving 7 bases unmatched. This CDR3 comprises 14 residues. Germline CDR1 MNHEY, CDR2 SVGAGI.

This clonotype was recorded at least ten times. The chain combines TRBV12-3 or TRBV12-4 with TRBJ2-4; TRBD1 matches at 7 bases. With 8 bases clipped from V and 8 bases from J, the junction kept 9 bases outside the gene matches. CDR3 length equals 13 residues. CDR3 amino acids: CASSLDRVDIQYF. The CDR3 DNA follows: TGTGCCAGCTCCCTAGACAGGGTGGACATTCAGTACTTC.

The sample holds many counts of this clonotype. The chain uses TRBV3-2 and TRBJ2-1; TRBD1, the D gene given by the table, was not confirmed from the DNA. TRBV3-2 is recorded as a pseudogene. CDR3 length: 14 residues. The CDR3 DNA follows: TGTGCCAGCAGCGTAAGACAGGTTTACAATGAGCAGTTCTTC. Its translation: CASSVRQVYNEQFF.

There are many counts of this clonotype. The genes are TRBV7-2 and TRBJ1-6; the match to TRBD1 covers 7 bases. After removal of 5 bases from V and 10 bases from J, the junction contained 5 bases not matched to a gene. The CDR3 length is 13 residues. The germline CDR1 and CDR2 sequences are SGHTA and FQGNSA. The CDR3 loop is CASSPVRGSPLHF. The CDR3 DNA is TGTGCCAGCAGCCCCGTCAGGGGGTCACCCCTCCACTTT.

This clonotype was detected a few times. This chain uses TRBV27 with TRBJ2-1; perhaps TRBD1 as D (5 bases). The CDR3 consists of 11 residues. V dropped 6 bases and J dropped 8 bases, with 8 bases sitting between them. Germline V CDR1 and CDR2: MNHEY, SMNVEV (reference sequence). The CDR3 loop reads CASREGDEQFF. In nucleotides, the CDR3 is TGTGCCAGCAGGGAAGGGGATGAGCAGTTCTTC.

This clonotype was observed at least ten times. The CDR3 reads CASSLGGMSNQPQHF. The CDR3 coding sequence is TGTGCCAGCAGCCTAGGAGGTATGAGCAATCAGCCCCAGCATTTT. The chain has TRBV7-9 and TRBJ1-5, with no clear D. Germline V gives CDR1 SEHNR, CDR2 FQNEAQ (reference sequence). Between the trimmed V and J ends, which lost 5 bases and 1 base, there was a span of 12 bases. The CDR3 is 15 residues long.